The present T cell receptor beta chain was sequenced within a study of T cell changes during pregnancy in multiple sclerosis. In germline, CDR1 is MNHEY, CDR2 SVGAGI. Between the trimmed V and J ends, which lost 6 bases and 7 bases, there was a span of 13 bases. This CDR3 has 13 amino acids. Method: immunoSEQ multiplex PCR; TCRdb's copy keeps in-frame clones and lacks some. The data contain 45,000 to 65,000 clones, approximately 94% of them singletons. The TCR sequence derives from a female donor with multiple sclerosis, enrolled in a pregnancy study. The rearrangement uses TRBV6-5 and TRBJ2-1; D ambiguous. Specimen: CD8+ T cells from peripheral blood mononuclear cells, collected in the third trimester of pregnancy. CDR3 bases: TGTGCCAGCAGCATTTCACCCGCGAATGAGCAGTTCTTC. It is translated as CASSISPANEQFF.